This T cell receptor (beta chain) is from a study of OX40 agonist ivuxolimab in advanced cancers. Broadly, across the study: The costimulatory receptor OX40 (CD134) was targeted by ivuxolimab, a fully human IgG2 agonistic monoclonal antibody. Partial responses occurred in three dose-escalation patients: two with cutaneous melanoma and one with hepatocellular carcinoma. The point of sequencing TCRbeta in the periphery was to test whether ivuxolimab changed TCR sequence diversity and drove clonal T-cell expansion. Prior anti-PD-1, anti-PD-L1 or anti-CTLA-4 therapy was permitted, and 40% of dose-escalation patients had received checkpoint inhibitors. The paper reports the monotherapy dose-escalation portion (N of about 51 patients) of the phase I ivuxolimab trial. Intravenous ivuxolimab was administered to patients every 2 weeks at six dose levels: 0.01, 0.1, 0.3, 1.5, 3 and 10 mg/kg. Among the 50 to 55 dose-escalation patients, around 20 had hepatocellular carcinoma, 15 or so melanoma, 9 renal cell carcinoma and 9 head and neck cancer. A male proportion of around 81% and a mean age of 60 years, ranging from roughly 23 to 80, were recorded for the dose-escalation cohort. Here is what the overall study found, with its caveats: Antigen specificity was not determined for the clonally expanded peripheral T cells. After ivuxolimab, CD8+ T cells had more expanded clones than CD4+ T cells on average. In the 0.1-3.0 mg/kg groups, partial responders had among the lowest normalized peripheral clonal expansion, particularly in CD8+ T cells. At doses from 0.1 to 3.0 mg/kg, clonal expansion was seen in both CD4+ and CD8+ blood T cells between baseline and week 6. Low levels of normalized T-cell clonal expansion were also seen in some patients who did not respond.

Inclusive of the bounding cysteine and phenylalanine, the CDR3 is 13 residues long. The CDR3 DNA has 39 bases and is translated from base 1. V drops 3 bases and J drops 4 bases, leaving 8 bases in between. For CDR1 and CDR2, the germline V gene lists MGHRA and YSYEKL. Genomic DNA was isolated from the sorted cells so that the TCRbeta CDR3 region could be sequenced. The immunoSEQ Assay was used to sequence the TCRbeta CDR3 regions. What TCRdb holds here is the immuneACCESS table cut down to in-frame rearrangements. Part of the clones is not present; checked against another copy, under half of the missing clones reflect an unresolved V gene, and the others are unexplained. The sample profile shows about 81,000 clones; 85% to 95% of them were found once. In total, the top ten clones hold roughly 13% of the sample. With respect to this clone: Its antigen remains undetermined. The sample holds no much larger clone one base away, and base qualities are not on file.

The trial excluded patients who had a history of autoimmune disease or who were on systemic immunosuppression. Peripheral blood for TCR sequencing was collected from all dose cohorts at baseline, on cycle 4 day 1, and on cycle 7 day 1. The samples were taken from a phase I, first-in-human, multicenter, open-label dose-escalation trial of ivuxolimab. Adults with locally advanced or metastatic melanoma, renal cell carcinoma, hepatocellular carcinoma or head and neck squamous cell carcinoma were enrolled in the trial. Before TCR sequencing, CD4+ and CD8+ T cells were separately sorted from peripheral blood.

The sequences come from CD4+ or CD8+ T cells sorted from blood, collected in a trial of the OX40 agonist ivuxolimab. The clonotype comes from an adult with an advanced solid tumor such as melanoma, head and neck, liver or kidney cancer. The rearrangement combines TRBV4-1 with TRBJ2-3, and the D gene may be TRBD1, 5 bases matching. Here is the DNA: TGCGCCAGCAGCCAGTGGGGCGCAGATACGCAGTATTTT. Its protein reads: CASSQWGADTQYF.